Shown below are 6 T cell receptor beta chains from a single sample sequenced in a study of shared clonotypes between healthy human individuals. Only in-frame clones appear in the TCRdb table, and some are missing; sequencing was by immunoSEQ multiplex PCR. The table lists about 1 million clones, around four fifths of them singletons. The specimen sequenced was memory CD4+ T cells sorted from blood. Subset of the sample: CD45RA-negative fraction. These receptors originate from a man aged 18-30 years in good health.

The V and J genes are TRBV5-1 and TRBJ1-5; D is undetermined. The V and J ends lost 1 base and 1 base respectively, with 3 bases between them. The CDR3 is 13 amino acids. Germline V lookup: CDR1 SGHRS, CDR2 YFSETQ. CDR3 bases: TGCGCCAGCAGCTTGATGAGCAATCAGCCCCAGCATTTT. The encoded protein is CASSLMSNQPQHF.

The V gene is TRBV12-5, the J gene TRBJ2-1; 8 nucleotides match TRBD2. Germline V lookup: CDR1 LGHNT, CDR2 FRNRAP. This CDR3 has 18 residues. V was pared by 0 bases and J by 2 bases, with 9 bases of the junction left unmatched. CDR3 sequence (DNA): TGTGCTAGTGGTTTGGTACTACTCGCGGGAGGCACCTACAATGAGCAGTTCTTC. Amino acid sequence: CASGLVLLAGGTYNEQFF.

This clone was picked up a small number of times. The chain employs TRBV6-8 and TRBJ1-1; TRBD1 is a possible D gene (6 bases). Per germline, CDR1 MNHGY and CDR2 SAAAGT. The ends were cut back, 5 bases at V and 0 bases at J, with 10 bases in the middle. The CDR3 length is 14 residues. The chain's CDR3 is CASSTGTLNTEAFF. The CDR3 coding sequence is TGTGCCAGCAGTACCGGGACATTGAACACTGAAGCTTTCTTT.

The genes are TRBV6-5 and TRBJ1-2; tentatively, D is TRBD1 (5 bases). Germline CDR1 MNHEY, CDR2 SVGAGI. V was clipped by 6 bases and J by 0 bases, with 14 bases between them. CDR3 length: 15 amino acids. CDR3 in DNA: TGTGCCAGCAGGAACCCGACAGTAGCTAACTATGGCTACACCTTC. This sequence encodes CASRNPTVANYGYTF.

This rearrangement joins TRBV5-1 to TRBJ1-5, with TRBD1 matching over 7 bases. V trimming: 4 bases; J trimming: 5 bases; junction bases outside the gene matches: 9. CDR3 length: 15 residues. Germline V gene sequence: CDR1 SGHRS, CDR2 YFSETQ. The DNA of the CDR3 is TGCGCCAGCAGCAAAGGGGGACAGCCTGATCAGCCCCAGCATTTT. Residues: CASSKGGQPDQPQHF.

J is TRBJ2-7 and V is TRBV7-9; 9 bases line up with TRBD2. Germline assignment: CDR1 SEHNR and CDR2 FQNEAQ (reference sequence). The ends lost 5 bases at V and 3 bases at J; junction bases unmatched: 11. This CDR3 contains 16 residues. The CDR3 coding sequence is TGTGCCAGCAGCCCCCGGGGGGCTAGCGGGATCTACGAGCAGTACTTC. Its translation is CASSPRGASGIYEQYF. Complete variable domain (other parts from reference TRBV7-9 and TRBJ2-7): DTGVSQNPRHKITKRGQNVTFRCDPISEHNRLYWYRQTLGQGPEFLTYFQNEAQLEKSRLLSDRFSAERPKGSFSTLEIQRTEQGDSAMYLCASSPRGASGIYEQYFGPGTRLTVT.